These 25 T cell receptor beta chains were sequenced from one sample in a study of blood T cell repertoires in COVID-19. Some clones are missing from TCRdb's copy, which holds only in-frame ones; the method was immunoSEQ multiplex PCR. The repertoire holds some 180,000 clones, with 88% as singletons. Sequencing was done on a sample of peripheral blood. Receptors originate from a man aged 45 to 65 with COVID-19, enrolled during active disease.

This clone appeared a single time. In DNA, the CDR3 is TGTGCCAGCAGCATTAGCGGGGGGATGTACAATGAGCAGTTCTTC. It encodes CASSISGGMYNEQFF. The V gene is TRBV6-2 or TRBV6-3, the J gene TRBJ2-1, with TRBD2 matching 10 bases. The length of the CDR3 is 15 residues. Germline V gives CDR1 MNHEY, CDR2 SVGEGT. V lost 6 bases, J lost 4 bases, and 6 bases stayed unmatched.

This chain connects TRBV7-3 to TRBJ2-1; perhaps TRBD2 as D (5 bases). CDR3 size: 15 residues. V was cut by 5 bases and J by 7 bases, with 18 bases left in between. CDR1 SGHTA and CDR2 FQGTGA come from the germline V gene. CDR3 amino acids: CASSTTKGTGNEQFF. As DNA, the CDR3 is TGTGCCAGCAGCACGACTAAAGGTACTGGGAATGAGCAGTTCTTC.

The rearrangement links TRBV14 to TRBJ1-1; a weak D match, TRBD1 (6 bases). The CDR3 length is 16 residues. Germline CDR1 reads SGHDN; CDR2 reads FVKESK. V shed 0 bases and J shed 0 bases, with 11 bases lying between them. This CDR3 reads CASSQESRGMNTEAFF. Written as DNA, the CDR3 is TGTGCCAGCAGCCAAGAATCCAGGGGCATGAACACTGAAGCTTTCTTT.

This clone was detected a few times. The chain uses TRBV5-1 and TRBJ2-5; D is perhaps TRBD2 (6 bases). Germline V gene sequence: CDR1 SGHRS, CDR2 YFSETQ. Trimming cost V 0 bases and J 0 bases, with 12 bases left between them. The CDR3 is made up of 16 amino acids. The DNA of the CDR3 is TGCGCCAGCAGCTTGGTTATAGGCGGGAACCAAGAGACCCAGTACTTC. Protein sequence: CASSLVIGGNQETQYF.

The genes are TRBV9 and TRBJ2-1; 16 nucleotides match TRBD2. The CDR3 is 17 residues long. Germline V gene sequence: CDR1 SGDLS, CDR2 YYNGEE. Losses at the gene ends were 3 bases for V and 8 bases for J; bases not matched to a gene: 8. The CDR3 coding sequence is TGTGCCAGCAGCGCGGGGACTAGCGGGAGGGGGTCCGATGAGCAGTTCTTC. Protein product: CASSAGTSGRGSDEQFF.

The gene calls are TRBV28 and TRBJ2-3; TRBD2 agrees at 13 bases. The CDR3 spans 16 residues. With 6 bases clipped from V and 0 bases from J, the junction kept 3 bases outside the gene matches. Looked up from germline, CDR1 is MDHEN and CDR2 is SYDVKM. This chain's CDR3 is CASSLGLAGSTDTQYF. The CDR3 nucleotides read TGTGCCAGCAGCCTGGGACTAGCGGGGAGCACAGATACGCAGTATTTT.

This chain uses TRBV5-5 with TRBJ2-2; TRBD2 matches 11 bases. Germline loops: CDR1 SGHKS, CDR2 YYEKEE (reference sequence). The V and J ends lost 1 base and 1 base, in that order; junction bases with no gene match: 0. CDR3 size: 16 residues. The CDR3, as DNA: TGTGCCAGCAGCTTGCTAGCGGGGGGGAACACCGGGGAGCTGTTTTTT. Its translation: CASSLLAGGNTGELFF.

The rearrangement links TRBV6-2 or TRBV6-3 to TRBJ1-1, with D uncertain. Per the germline V gene, CDR1 is MNHEY and CDR2 is SVGEGT. The CDR3 extends over 15 amino acids. V was cut by 5 bases and J by 0 bases, with 13 bases left in between. CDR3 sequence: CASSHRLTVNTEAFF. CDR3 DNA sequence: TGTGCCAGCAGTCATCGCTTAACAGTGAACACTGAAGCTTTCTTT.

The chain links TRBV20-1 to TRBJ2-1, with no clear D. The V gene's germline CDR1 is DFQATT and CDR2 SNEGSKA (reference sequence). Trimming pared 1 base from V and 4 bases from J, leaving 2 bases between. This CDR3 is 11 amino acids long. The CDR3 reads CSARAYNEQFF. CDR3 DNA: TGCAGTGCTAGAGCATACAATGAGCAGTTCTTC.

V gene TRBV18 combines with J gene TRBJ2-7; the D gene is possibly TRBD1 (6 bases). Per germline, CDR1 KGHSH and CDR2 LQKENI. The CDR3 is 15 amino acids. With 3 bases removed from V and 2 bases from J, the gap between germline ends came to 14 bases. CDR3: CASSPTGTHAYEQYF. Written as DNA, the CDR3 is TGTGCCAGCTCACCTACCGGGACACACGCCTACGAGCAGTACTTC.

V usage is TRBV6-1 and J usage is TRBJ1-1; 7 bases fit TRBD1. The CDR3 sequence is 13 residues long. Germline V CDR1 and CDR2: MNHNS, SASEGT. V lost 3 bases, J lost 7 bases, and 5 bases stayed unmatched. The CDR3 reads CASSETTGVEAFF. In nucleotides, the CDR3 is TGTGCCAGCAGTGAGACCACAGGGGTTGAAGCTTTCTTT.

The chain uses TRBV5-5 and TRBJ2-5, with a possible D match to TRBD1 (6 bases). The germline V gene encodes CDR1 SGHKS and CDR2 YYEKEE (reference sequence). The CDR3 consists of 15 residues. V dropped 2 bases and J dropped 3 bases, with 14 bases sitting between them. The CDR3 spells CASSFWDNLKETQYF. The CDR3 DNA reads TGTGCCAGCAGCTTTTGGGACAACTTAAAAGAGACCCAGTACTTC. Complete variable domain (other parts from reference TRBV5-5 and TRBJ2-5): DAGVTQSPTHLIKTRGQQVTLRCSPISGHKSVSWYQQVLGQGPQFIFQYYEKEERGRGNFPDRFSARQFPNYSSELNVNALLLGDSALYLCASSFWDNLKETQYFGPGTRLLVL.

Written as DNA, the CDR3 is TGTGCCAGCAGCTTAGGGACTCCCAATGAGCAGTTCTTC. This gives the protein CASSLGTPNEQFF. V gene TRBV13 combines with J gene TRBJ2-1, with D unclear. Trimming shortened V by 0 bases and J by 6 bases, and 6 bases separated the two germline ends. This CDR3 is 13 amino acids long. The germline gives CDR1 PRHDT, CDR2 FYEKMQ (reference sequence). Variable domain in full (rest from reference TRBV13 and TRBJ2-1): AAGVIQSPRHLIKEKRETATLKCYPIPRHDTVYWYQQGPGQDPQFLISFYEKMQSDKGSIPDRFSAQQFSDYHSELNMSSLELGDSALYFCASSLGTPNEQFFGPGTRLTVL.

Worth noting for this clone: The sample holds other DNA sequences that translate to the same CDR3. V gene TRBV7-3 combines with J gene TRBJ2-2, with D possibly matching TRBD1 (6 bases). This CDR3 is built from 16 residues. Germline values: CDR1 SGHTA, CDR2 FQGTGA. V was trimmed by 4 bases and J by 1 base, leaving 13 bases between them. CDR3 loop: CASSSPGTKNTGELFF. The CDR3 region has the DNA TGTGCCAGCAGCTCTCCCGGGACAAAGAACACCGGGGAGCTGTTTTTT.

The V and J genes are TRBV19 and TRBJ2-1; the D gene is possibly TRBD2 (7 bases). The germline V and J ends were trimmed by 6 bases and 2 bases, with 17 bases remaining between them. This CDR3 is built from 16 residues. Germline V CDR1 and CDR2: LNHDA, SQIVND (reference sequence). The DNA for the CDR3 is TGTGCCAGTAGCCCGAAGGGGGACTACACCTACAATGAGCAGTTCTTC. Translation: CASSPKGDYTYNEQFF.

This chain joins TRBV19 and TRBJ1-6, with a weak D call TRBD1 (6 bases). V lost 3 bases to trimming and J lost 7 bases, with 13 bases between them. Germline values: CDR1 LNHDA, CDR2 SQIVND (reference sequence). The CDR3 extends over 15 amino acids. The CDR3 region has the DNA TGTGCCAGTAGTATTGACGGACAGCCGAATTCACCCCTCCACTTT. Its protein is CASSIDGQPNSPLHF.

The genes are TRBV3-1 (or the pseudogene TRBV3-2) and TRBJ2-5, with 9 bases fitting TRBD2. Germline CDR1 and CDR2: LGHDT and YNNKEL (reference sequence). CDR3 length: 19 amino acids. J gave up 2 bases and V 1 base, and 14 bases lay outside the gene matches. The CDR3 spells CASSQVAAGGPAEQETQYF. As DNA, the CDR3 is TGTGCCAGCAGCCAAGTGGCGGCGGGAGGGCCGGCGGAACAAGAGACCCAGTACTTC.

The chain combines TRBV6-1 with TRBJ1-4; D may be TRBD1 (6 bases). V lost 1 base and J 13 bases, leaving 16 bases between the germline ends. The CDR3 extends over 14 amino acids. Germline loops: CDR1 MNHNS, CDR2 SASEGT. The CDR3, as DNA: TGTGCCAGCAGTGAAGGGGGCAGGGGCAATGGACTGTTTTTT. Residues: CASSEGGRGNGLFF.

In its sample, this clone was seen once. This chain uses TRBV18 with TRBJ1-1, with 8 bases identical to TRBD1. Germline V gene sequence: CDR1 KGHSH, CDR2 LQKENI. The CDR3 is made up of 16 amino acids. The V segment lost 2 bases and the J segment 11 bases; nucleotides outside the gene matches: 16. CDR3 DNA sequence: TGTGCCAGCTCACCATTAGAAGGGAGGCAGGGGGCGAGTGCTTTCTTT. As protein: CASSPLEGRQGASAFF.

The chain has TRBV6-2 or TRBV6-3 and TRBJ1-5, with no clear D. V was shortened by 5 bases and J by 0 bases, with 14 bases between the two germline ends. The CDR3 contains 16 residues. Germline values: CDR1 MNHEY, CDR2 SVGEGT. In DNA form, the CDR3 reads TGTGCCAGCAGTCGACTGTCCCGATATAGCAATCAGCCCCAGCATTTT. Translated, it gives CASSRLSRYSNQPQHF.

The chain couples TRBV29-1 to TRBJ2-4; TRBD1 matches at 8 bases. V shed 0 bases and J 0 bases; nucleotides not matched to a gene: 10. This CDR3 has 18 amino acids. In germline, CDR1 is SQVTM, CDR2 ANQGSEA. The CDR3 here is CSVEDRQGTVLAKNIQYF. The CDR3 DNA reads as TGCAGCGTTGAAGATCGACAGGGGACGGTACTAGCCAAAAACATTCAGTACTTC.

The gene calls are TRBV3-1 (or the pseudogene TRBV3-2) and TRBJ2-7; 8 bases match TRBD1. Trimming cost V 6 bases and J 0 bases; bases outside gene matches: 7. This CDR3 has 15 residues. Germline-derived CDR1 and CDR2 are LGHDT and YNNKEL (reference sequence). The CDR3 is CASSQGAAYSYEQYF. The DNA for the CDR3 is TGTGCCAGCAGTCAGGGGGCTGCGTACTCCTACGAGCAGTACTTC.

V usage is TRBV6-6 and J usage is TRBJ1-1; D is unresolved. The CDR3 contains 16 residues. V was pared by 2 bases and J by 2 bases, with 15 bases between. Looked up from germline, CDR1 is MNHNY and CDR2 is SVGAGI (reference sequence). CDR3 bases: TGTGCCAGCAGTTACGGGGAGGGCAGTGGAAACACTGAAGCTTTCTTT. Protein sequence: CASSYGEGSGNTEAFF.

This clone was seen once. The genes are TRBV4-3 and TRBJ1-6; no clear D. CDR3 size: 16 residues. CDR1 is LGHNA, CDR2 YSLEER, per germline. Trimming removed 0 bases at V and 6 bases at J, with 12 bases between. In DNA, the CDR3 is TGCGCCAGCAGCCAAGACCCCAGCAGCGTTAATTCACCCCTCCACTTT. Its protein product is CASSQDPSSVNSPLHF.

The chain joins TRBV27 to TRBJ2-1, with D perhaps TRBD2 (5 bases). V was pared by 2 bases and J by 9 bases, with 11 bases between. Germline-derived CDR1 and CDR2 are MNHEY and SMNVEV (reference sequence). There are 13 residues in the CDR3. CDR3 in DNA: TGTGCCAGCAGTTTACGGTCGGCGGGTGAGCAGTTCTTC. It specifies CASSLRSAGEQFF.